The 29 T cell receptor beta chains below all came from one sample that was sequenced in a study. From the RT-PCR reads, TCRdb called clonotypes with MiXCR, one entry per CDR3 protein. Here the sample spans 650,000 to 800,000 distinct CDR3 sequences, 12% to 15% being singletons. The specimen sequenced was memory CD4+ T cells from blood. The receptors come from a female donor in good health, serving as a healthy control.

In this sample, this clonotype turned up a few times. V is TRBV29-1 and J is TRBJ1-3; a weak D match, TRBD1 (6 bases). The germline CDR1 and CDR2 sequences are SQVTM and ANQGSEA. Between the trimmed V and J ends, which lost 2 bases and 2 bases, there was a span of 10 bases. The CDR3 runs to 14 residues. CDR3 sequence: CSVESPGAGNTIYF. The CDR3 DNA reads TGCAGCGTTGAATCCCCAGGGGCTGGAAACACCATATATTTT.

This clonotype was detected a few times. The CDR3 sequence: CASSFRQGRIPEAFF. CDR3 nucleotides: TGTGCCAGCAGTTTTAGACAGGGGAGGATCCCTGAAGCTTTCTTT. J is TRBJ1-1 and V is TRBV12-3 or TRBV12-4; 8 nucleotides line up with TRBD1. The CDR3 is 15 residues long. V shed 3 bases, J shed 6 bases, and the junction held 9 bases outside the gene matches.

The table lists this clonotype with a few counts. CDR3 sequence: CSASGVGKNIQYF. Here the CDR3 DNA reads TGCAGTGCTAGCGGCGTAGGCAAAAACATTCAGTACTTC. V and J are TRBV20-1 and TRBJ2-4, with D unresolved. In germline, CDR1 is DFQATT, CDR2 SNEGSKA (reference sequence). V was trimmed by 3 bases and J by 3 bases, leaving 9 bases between them. The length of the CDR3 is 13 residues.

CDR3 in DNA: TGTGCCAGCAGCGTAGCGGGGGACTACAATGAGCAGTTCTTC. As protein: CASSVAGDYNEQFF. The V call is TRBV9, the J call TRBJ2-1; TRBD2 might be the D (6 bases). The CDR3 spans 14 residues. Trimming cost V 0 bases and J 3 bases, with 7 bases left between them. The V gene's germline CDR1 is SGDLS and CDR2 YYNGEE. The variable domain in full, with the rest retrieved from reference TRBV9 and TRBJ2-1, is DSGVTQTPKHLITATGQRVTLRCSPRSGDLSVYWYQQSLDQGLQFLIQYYNGEERAKGNILERFSAQQFPDLHSELNLSSLELGDSALYFCASSVAGDYNEQFFGPGTRLTVL.

With regard to this clonotype: This may stem from a read error, because a much larger clone lies one nucleotide away. V gene TRBV29-1 combines with J gene TRBJ2-5; D remains ambiguous. V was trimmed by 7 bases and J by 5 bases, leaving 17 bases between them. The CDR3 extends over 13 amino acids. Germline lookup yields CDR1 SQVTM and CDR2 ANQGSEA. The CDR3 nucleotides read TGCAGCGGCCCAGGACCTTATGACGAGACCCAGTACTTC. It encodes CSGPGPYDETQYF.

This clonotype was recorded at least ten times. The CDR3 coding sequence is TGCAGTGCTAGAGTCCCGTGGTCACCCCTCCACTTT. Translated: CSARVPWSPLHF. This sequence joins TRBV20-1 and TRBJ1-6; D uncertain. With 1 base removed from V and 10 bases from J, the gap between germline ends came to 8 bases. Looked up from germline, CDR1 is DFQATT and CDR2 is SNEGSKA (reference sequence). This CDR3 is built from 12 residues.

The CDR3 loop reads CASSLGGGGAHYGYTF. In nucleotides, the CDR3 is TGTGCCAGCAGCTTAGGCGGAGGGGGGGCGCACTATGGCTACACCTTC. This sequence joins TRBV7-6 and TRBJ1-2; TRBD1 is a possible D gene (6 bases). The CDR3 consists of 16 residues. Trimming took off 1 base at V and 3 bases at J, with 15 bases between the two ends. CDR1 is SGHVS and CDR2 is FNYEAQ in the germline V gene.

The chain couples TRBV4-2 to TRBJ2-7, with 11 bases that match TRBD2. Trimming cost V 2 bases and J 0 bases; bases outside gene matches: 15. The CDR3 loop spans 20 amino acids. Germline CDR1 is LGHNA and CDR2 is YNFKEQ. The CDR3 protein is CASSQKLWTSGWASSYEQYF. As DNA, the CDR3 is TGTGCCAGCAGCCAAAAACTTTGGACTAGCGGGTGGGCTAGCTCCTACGAGCAGTACTTC.

For this clonotype: The limits of the CDR3 on the DNA are not certain, so only TCRdb's listed CDR3 is given. This chain connects TRBV7-2 to TRBJ1-5. The CDR3 is 20 amino acids long, termini counted. From germline, CDR1 is SGHTA and CDR2 FQGNSA. The CDR3: CASSIYLCSARDNSNQPQHF.

This clonotype was seen ten or more times. The rearrangement uses TRBV6-5 and TRBJ2-3; the match to TRBD1 covers 7 bases. The germline gives CDR1 MNHEY, CDR2 SVGAGI. Unmatched junction bases numbered 6, after V lost 5 bases and J lost 4 bases. The CDR3 is 14 residues long. In DNA, the CDR3 is TGTGCCAGCAGTCGATCGACAGGGTCAGATACGCAGTATTTT. Amino acids: CASSRSTGSDTQYF.

V gene TRBV10-3 combines with J gene TRBJ1-1; TRBD1 matches at 8 bases. CDR1 is ENHRY and CDR2 is SYGVKD in the germline V gene. Trimming cost V 11 bases and J 1 base; bases outside gene matches: 6. The CDR3 has 13 residues. The CDR3 nucleotides read TGTGCCTCCGAGACAGGGGAGAACACTGAAGCTTTCTTT. It codes for CASETGENTEAFF.

The rearrangement joins TRBV9 to TRBJ1-6, with D tentatively TRBD1 (5 bases). The germline V and J ends were trimmed by 4 bases and 8 bases, with 13 bases remaining between them. There are 14 residues in the CDR3. Germline assignment: CDR1 SGDLS and CDR2 YYNGEE. The CDR3 spells CASSQPGRDSPLHF. The CDR3 DNA reads TGTGCCAGCAGCCAGCCGGGCAGGGATTCACCCCTCCACTTT. The full variable domain, completed using reference TRBV9 and TRBJ1-6, is DSGVTQTPKHLITATGQRVTLRCSPRSGDLSVYWYQQSLDQGLQFLIQYYNGEERAKGNILERFSAQQFPDLHSELNLSSLELGDSALYFCASSQPGRDSPLHFGNGTRLTVT.

In its sample, this clonotype was seen a few times. This rearrangement joins TRBV24-1 to TRBJ2-5; maybe TRBD1 (6 bases). Trimming removed 2 bases at V and 1 base at J, with 10 bases between. Germline CDR1 and CDR2: KGHDR and SFDVKD. The CDR3 loop spans 15 amino acids. CDR3 amino acids: CATSDSWTAQETQYF. For the CDR3, the DNA is TGTGCCACCAGTGATTCCTGGACAGCCCAAGAGACCCAGTACTTC.

This clonotype has just a few counts. This chain uses TRBV28 with TRBJ2-7; D remains unclear. Germline CDR1 and CDR2: MDHEN and SYDVKM. Trimming took 2 bases from V and 5 from J, leaving 7 bases between them. This CDR3 region has 12 residues. This CDR3 is CASSLNSHEQYF. CDR3 coding DNA: TGTGCCAGCAGTTTAAATAGCCACGAGCAGTACTTC.

This chain joins TRBV4-3 and TRBJ2-5, with D unresolved. V lost 2 bases to trimming and J lost 5 bases, with 12 bases between them. Germline V gene sequence: CDR1 LGHNA, CDR2 YSLEER. The CDR3 consists of 14 residues. CDR3 DNA: TGCGCCAGCAGCCAACAGGACCTGGGGGAGACCCAGTACTTC. Its translation: CASSQQDLGETQYF.

This clonotype was seen ten or more times. This sequence joins TRBV6-5 and TRBJ1-6, with D maybe TRBD1 (6 bases). The CDR3 has 13 residues. Per germline, CDR1 MNHEY and CDR2 SVGAGI. V gave up 6 bases and J gave up 14 bases, with 17 bases separating them. Here the CDR3 reads CASSPNRDSSLHF. The DNA for the CDR3 is TGTGCCAGCAGCCCAAACAGGGATTCGTCCCTCCACTTT.

This clonotype was seen at least ten times. The V gene is TRBV6-6, the J gene TRBJ2-2, with 8 bases fitting TRBD1. V lost 4 bases and J lost 0; bases outside the gene matches: 7. The CDR3 covers 17 residues. Germline CDR1 and CDR2: MNHNY and SVGAGI (reference sequence). The CDR3 is CASSSYPGQANTGELFF. The CDR3 DNA reads TGTGCCAGCAGTTCATATCCGGGACAGGCGAACACCGGGGAGCTGTTTTTT.

The chain links TRBV20-1 to TRBJ1-1, with D perhaps matching TRBD1 (5 bases). This CDR3 is built from 14 residues. Germline CDR1 DFQATT, CDR2 SNEGSKA (reference sequence). The V and J ends lost 3 bases and 0 bases respectively, with 11 bases between them. Written as DNA, the CDR3 is TGCAGTGCTAGTTCAGGGACCGTGAACACTGAAGCTTTCTTT. Translated: CSASSGTVNTEAFF.

There are many counts of this clonotype. This chain uses TRBV6-6 with TRBJ2-7; the match to TRBD2 covers 7 bases. This CDR3 is 14 amino acids long. From germline, CDR1 is MNHNY and CDR2 SVGAGI (reference sequence). V dropped 2 bases and J dropped 4; count of bases not matched to a gene: 5. The CDR3 sequence: CASSYPGAGYEQYF. The DNA of the CDR3 is TGTGCCAGCAGTTACCCGGGAGCGGGGTACGAGCAGTACTTC.

This clonotype was seen a handful of times. V gene TRBV3-1 combines with J gene TRBJ2-1; the match to TRBD2 covers 11 bases. This CDR3 comprises 17 residues. CDR1 and CDR2 from the germline V gene are LGHDT and YNNKEL (reference sequence). V lost 0 bases, J lost 4 bases, and 5 bases stayed unmatched. CDR3 DNA: TGTGCCAGCAGCCAAGAAGGGATAGCGGGAGGGTACAATGAGCAGTTCTTC. Translation gives CASSQEGIAGGYNEQFF.

This clonotype has at least ten counts. The chain recombines TRBV5-1 with TRBJ2-1; D is possibly TRBD1 (6 bases). Looked up from germline, CDR1 is SGHRS and CDR2 is YFSETQ. This CDR3 is built from 13 residues. Trimming removed 4 bases at V and 7 bases at J, with 12 bases between. The CDR3 is CASSPQQGNEQFF. CDR3 sequence (DNA): TGCGCCAGCAGCCCGCAACAGGGAAATGAGCAGTTCTTC. Filled out from reference TRBV5-1 and TRBJ2-1, the complete variable domain reads KAGVTQTPRYLIKTRGQQVTLSCSPISGHRSVSWYQQTPGQGLQFLFEYFSETQRNKGNFPGRFSGRQFSNSRSEMNVSTLELGDSALYLCASSPQQGNEQFFGPGTRLTVL.

In this sample, this clonotype turned up a few times. The rearrangement uses TRBV4-2 and TRBJ2-5; no firm D call. V lost 0 bases to trimming and J lost 3 bases, with 11 bases between them. The CDR3 runs 15 residues. Germline lookup yields CDR1 LGHNA and CDR2 YNFKEQ. The CDR3: CASSQERLSKETQYF. In DNA form, the CDR3 reads TGTGCCAGCAGCCAAGAAAGACTGAGTAAAGAGACCCAGTACTTC.

A few counts support this clonotype. This chain uses TRBV6-6 with TRBJ2-4; a possible D gene is TRBD1 (7 bases). Germline V lookup: CDR1 MNHNY, CDR2 SVGAGI (reference sequence). The CDR3 sequence is 16 residues long. V was shortened by 7 bases and J by 1 base, with 17 bases between the two germline ends. Here the CDR3 reads CASTRGDEAAKNIQYF. In DNA, the CDR3 is TGTGCCAGCACCAGGGGGGATGAGGCCGCCAAAAACATTCAGTACTTC.

This clonotype was seen more than once but under ten times. The J gene is TRBJ2-3, the V gene TRBV11-1, with 9 bases fitting TRBD2. CDR3 length equals 15 residues. Germline assignment: CDR1 SGHAT and CDR2 FQDESV (reference sequence). The V gene end was trimmed by 5 bases and the J gene end by 0 bases; junction bases not matched to a gene: 3. CDR3 residues: CASSSSGRSTDTQYF. CDR3 DNA: TGTGCCAGCAGCAGTAGCGGGAGAAGCACAGATACGCAGTATTTT.

This chain uses TRBV4-1 with TRBJ1-6; D may be TRBD1 (5 bases). Germline V gene lookup returns CDR1 MGHRA and CDR2 YSYEKL. The CDR3 has 17 amino acids. V lost 0 bases, J lost 5 bases, and 14 bases lay in between. The CDR3 DNA reads as TGCGCCAGCAGCCAAGATGACAGTTGGACCGATAATTCACCCCTCCACTTT. Translated, it gives CASSQDDSWTDNSPLHF.

The chain is built from TRBV6-6 and TRBJ1-2; D is undetermined. Per the germline V gene, CDR1 is MNHNY and CDR2 is SVGAGI (reference sequence). Trimming removed 2 bases at V and 2 bases at J, with 6 bases between. The CDR3 extends over 13 amino acids. DNA for the CDR3: TGTGCCAGCAGTTACGAGCAGAACTATGGCTACACCTTC. As protein: CASSYEQNYGYTF.

This clonotype has more than one count but fewer than ten. The rearrangement uses TRBV27 and TRBJ2-3, with D maybe TRBD2 (5 bases). From germline, CDR1 is MNHEY and CDR2 SMNVEV (reference sequence). The CDR3 is 14 residues long. V was shortened by 8 bases and J by 2 bases, with 14 bases between the two germline ends. Written as DNA, the CDR3 is TGTGCCAGCGCCCGGAGGTCATACACAGATACGCAGTATTTT. It translates to CASARRSYTDTQYF.

This clonotype was picked up many times. The chain links TRBV6-4 to TRBJ1-1; D is perhaps TRBD1 (5 bases). From germline, CDR1 is MRHNA and CDR2 SNTAGT. V lost 6 bases to trimming and J lost 3 bases, with 11 bases between them. This CDR3 region has 13 residues. The CDR3 sequence is CASSSRQYTEAFF. The CDR3 nucleotides are TGTGCCAGCAGCAGTCGACAGTACACTGAAGCTTTCTTT.

This clonotype was detected ten times or more. The rearrangement uses TRBV6-5 and TRBJ1-6; 9 bases are a match to TRBD1. CDR1 MNHEY and CDR2 SVGAGI come from the germline V gene. Unmatched junction bases numbered 12, after V lost 2 bases and J lost 10 bases. The CDR3 sequence is 17 residues long. CDR3 bases: TGTGCCAGCAGTTACACGTCCGGGACAGGGTCCTCATCACCCCTCCACTTT. Translating gives CASSYTSGTGSSSPLHF.